This T cell receptor (beta chain) was profiled in a study of T cells in Graves' hyperthyroidism and ophthalmopathy. Points on this clonotype: A read error is possible here, since a much larger clone lies one base away.

Trimming stripped 0 bases from V and 8 bases from J, with 19 bases between. The CDR3 extends over 15 amino acids. CDR1 is DFQATT and CDR2 is SNEGSKA in the germline V gene (reference sequence). RNA transcripts served as the template for amplifying TCR beta CDR3 regions. A set of HTBI primers served as the primers for a first-round RT-PCR of the TCR CDR3. TCRdb reanalysed the multiplex PCR reads using MiXCR and keeps one entry per CDR3 protein. The table records 300,000 to 450,000 distinct CDR3 sequences, about 13% of them present only once. The receptor's source is a woman under 30 with Graves' hyperthyroidism. Sequencing was performed on blood. The V gene is TRBV20-1, the J gene TRBJ2-5, with a possible D match to TRBD2 (6 bases). CDR3 DNA: TGCAGTGCTAGAGAAGGGACTGGCGGGGAACCCACCCAGTACTTC. As protein: CSAREGTGGEPTQYF.